The present TCR beta chain was sequenced within a study of blood T cell repertoires in COVID-19. Study overall: Samples came from the United States, Italy and Spain, spanning acute and convalescent COVID-19. Sample material is recorded as cDNA or gDNA derived from T cells, B-cell-depleted T cells, or PBMCs.

The V gene lost 5 bases and the J gene lost 2 bases, with 13 bases spanning the gap. This CDR3 region has 14 residues. CDR1 and CDR2 from the germline V gene are SGHVS and FQNEAQ. Authors' analysis steps: Amplification from reference gene primers served as the basis for estimated nucleated cell counts. This table comes from immunoSEQ multiplex PCR, and its TCRdb copy is limited to in-frame clones, with some not included. D and trimming were read from the DNA, whereas the V and J calls and clone size are those reported in that table. The sample contains approximately 100,000 clones, approximately 90% of which appear only once.

Material: peripheral blood. The chain combines TRBV7-8 with TRBJ2-7; D perhaps matches TRBD1 (6 bases). The TCR was taken from a man in his sixties with acute or convalescent COVID-19. CDR3 sequence (DNA): TGTGCCAGCAGCGTATTACAGGGTACCTACGAGCAGTACTTC. It translates to CASSVLQGTYEQYF.